The sequence of this T cell receptor (beta chain) was determined in a study of T cell changes during pregnancy in multiple sclerosis. Profiled with immunoSEQ multiplex PCR; TCRdb holds only in-frame clones, not every one. The sample has approximately 100,000 clones; 90% to 95% are singletons. CDR3 length equals 15 residues. The germline gives CDR1 MNHNS, CDR2 SASEGT. Deletions cut 8 bases from V and 10 bases from J, with 24 bases between. Sequencing was performed on peripheral blood, taken in the second trimester of pregnancy. The chain has TRBV6-1 and TRBJ2-1; D is perhaps TRBD1 (6 bases). The clonotype was recovered from a female donor with multiple sclerosis, enrolled in a pregnancy study. CDR3 bases: TGTGCCAGCTCGTCCGTCCTTAGATTACAGGGCGAGCAGTTCTTC. Translating it yields CASSSVLRLQGEQFF.